This entry is about one TCR beta chain. Its cognate antigen is unknown. These data belong to a study of cytomegalovirus exposure and HLA in healthy donors. Study-level findings and limits: Sequencing likely generated an artifact that appeared as a cluster of highly shared sequence variants. CMV serostatus was the sole immune exposure information available.

The PCR employed 60 Vbeta primers together with 13 Jbeta primers. TCRdb keeps only in-frame clones here, not all; method: immunoSEQ multiplex PCR. The repertoire holds about 59,000 clones, 75% to 85% seen once, with under 2% in the top ten. From germline, CDR1 is MGHDK and CDR2 SYGVNS. The CDR3 extends over 13 amino acids. The V gene end was trimmed by 3 bases and the J gene end by 7 bases; junction bases not matched to a gene: 1. This sequence originates from a human donor in good health. The V call is TRBV25-1, the J call TRBJ1-5, with 9 nucleotides matching TRBD1. The source material was PBMCs. The CDR3 DNA reads as TGTGCCAGCAGTGAGACAGGGGGACAGCCCCAGCATTTT. It specifies CASSETGGQPQHF.